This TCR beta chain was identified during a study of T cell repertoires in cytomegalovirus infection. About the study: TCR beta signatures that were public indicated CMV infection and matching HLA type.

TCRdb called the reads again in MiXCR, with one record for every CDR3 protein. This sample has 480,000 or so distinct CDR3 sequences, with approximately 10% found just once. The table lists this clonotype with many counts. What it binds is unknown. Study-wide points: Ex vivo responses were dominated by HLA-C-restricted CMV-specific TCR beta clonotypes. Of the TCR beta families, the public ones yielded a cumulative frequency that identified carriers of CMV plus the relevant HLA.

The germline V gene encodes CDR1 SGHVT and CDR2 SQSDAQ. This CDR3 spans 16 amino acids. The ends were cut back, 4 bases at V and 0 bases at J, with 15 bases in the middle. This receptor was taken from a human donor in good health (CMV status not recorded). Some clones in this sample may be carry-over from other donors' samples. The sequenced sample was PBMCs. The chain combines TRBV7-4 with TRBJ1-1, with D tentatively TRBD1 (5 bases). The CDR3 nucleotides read TGTGCCAGCAGCTCCCACCCACAGGCCATGAACACTGAAGCTTTCTTT. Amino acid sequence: CASSSHPQAMNTEAFF.